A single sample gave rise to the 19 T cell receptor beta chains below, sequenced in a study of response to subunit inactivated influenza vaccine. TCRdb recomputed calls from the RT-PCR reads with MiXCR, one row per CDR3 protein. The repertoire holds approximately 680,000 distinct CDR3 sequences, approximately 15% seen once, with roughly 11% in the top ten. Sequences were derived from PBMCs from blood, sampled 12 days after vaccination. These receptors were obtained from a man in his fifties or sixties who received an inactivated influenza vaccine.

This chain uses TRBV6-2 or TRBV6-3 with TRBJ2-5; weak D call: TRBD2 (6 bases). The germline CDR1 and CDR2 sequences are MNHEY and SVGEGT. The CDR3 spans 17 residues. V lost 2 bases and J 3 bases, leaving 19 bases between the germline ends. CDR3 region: CASSYARGMHGEETQYF. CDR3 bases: TGTGCCAGCAGTTACGCGCGGGGTATGCATGGGGAAGAGACCCAGTACTTC.

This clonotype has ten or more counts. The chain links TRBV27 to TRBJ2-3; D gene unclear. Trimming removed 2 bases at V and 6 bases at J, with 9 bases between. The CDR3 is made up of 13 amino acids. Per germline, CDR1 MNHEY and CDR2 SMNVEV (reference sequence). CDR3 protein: CASSLTVYDTQYF. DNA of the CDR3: TGTGCCAGCAGTTTAACGGTCTATGATACGCAGTATTTT.

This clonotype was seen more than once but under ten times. In DNA, the CDR3 is TGCAGCGTTGTTGGGCTAGCGGCAACCAATGAGCAGTTCTTC. It translates to CSVVGLAATNEQFF. The V gene is TRBV29-1, the J gene TRBJ2-1; 7 nucleotides agree with TRBD2. The junction had 9 bases not matched to a gene; V was cut back by 4 bases and J by 6 bases. Germline V lookup: CDR1 SQVTM, CDR2 ANQGSEA. The CDR3 has 14 amino acids.

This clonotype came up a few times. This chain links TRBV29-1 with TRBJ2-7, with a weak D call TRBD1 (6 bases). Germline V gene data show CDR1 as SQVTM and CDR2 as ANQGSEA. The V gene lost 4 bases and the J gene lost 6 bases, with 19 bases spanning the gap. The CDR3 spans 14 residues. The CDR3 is CSVVQGHLFGEQYF. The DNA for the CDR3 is TGCAGCGTTGTGCAGGGGCATTTATTTGGCGAGCAGTACTTC.

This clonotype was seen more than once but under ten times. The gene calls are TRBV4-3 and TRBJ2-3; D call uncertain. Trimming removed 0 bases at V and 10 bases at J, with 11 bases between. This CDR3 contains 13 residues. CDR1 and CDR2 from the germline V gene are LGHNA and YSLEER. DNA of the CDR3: TGCGCCAGCAGCCAAGATATTGATCGGGCGCAGTATTTT. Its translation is CASSQDIDRAQYF.

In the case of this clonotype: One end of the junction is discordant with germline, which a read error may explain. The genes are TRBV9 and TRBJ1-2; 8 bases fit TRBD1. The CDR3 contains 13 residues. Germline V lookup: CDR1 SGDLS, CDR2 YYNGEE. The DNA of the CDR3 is TGTACCAGCAGCGGGGGACAGGACTATGGCTACACCTTC. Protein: CTSSGGQDYGYTF.

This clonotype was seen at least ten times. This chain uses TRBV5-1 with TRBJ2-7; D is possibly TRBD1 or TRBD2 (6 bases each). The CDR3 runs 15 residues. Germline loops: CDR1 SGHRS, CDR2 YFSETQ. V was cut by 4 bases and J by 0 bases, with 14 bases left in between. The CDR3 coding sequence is TGCGCCAGCAGCACTCAGGAGGGGGTCTCCTACGAGCAGTACTTC. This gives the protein CASSTQEGVSYEQYF.

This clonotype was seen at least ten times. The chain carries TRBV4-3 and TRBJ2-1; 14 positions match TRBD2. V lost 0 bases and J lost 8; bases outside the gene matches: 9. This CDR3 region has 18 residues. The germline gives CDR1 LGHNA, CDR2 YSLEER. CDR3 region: CASSQDMGTSGSVYEQFF. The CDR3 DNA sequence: TGCGCCAGCAGCCAAGATATGGGGACTAGCGGGAGTGTCTATGAGCAGTTCTTC.

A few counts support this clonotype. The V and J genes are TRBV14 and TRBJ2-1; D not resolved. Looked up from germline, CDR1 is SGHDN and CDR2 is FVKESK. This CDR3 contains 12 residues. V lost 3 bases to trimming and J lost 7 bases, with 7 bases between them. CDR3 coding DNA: TGTGCCAGCAGCCAGGGGTGGAATGAGCAGTTCTTC. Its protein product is CASSQGWNEQFF.

CDR3 sequence reads: CASSSGAANEKLFF. CDR3 coding DNA: TGTGCCAGCAGCAGTGGGGCGGCTAATGAAAAACTGTTTTTT. The rearrangement uses TRBV2 and TRBJ1-4; D may be TRBD1 (5 bases). Trimming took 6 bases from V and 3 from J, leaving 11 bases between them. The CDR3 spans 14 residues. Germline loops: CDR1 SNHLY, CDR2 FYNNEI.

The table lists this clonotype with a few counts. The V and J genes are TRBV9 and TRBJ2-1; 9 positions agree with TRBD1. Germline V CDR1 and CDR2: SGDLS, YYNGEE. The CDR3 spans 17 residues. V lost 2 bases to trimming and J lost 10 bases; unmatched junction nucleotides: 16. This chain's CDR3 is CASSVTINLQGAKEQFF. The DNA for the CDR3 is TGTGCCAGCAGCGTCACCATAAACCTACAGGGGGCAAAGGAGCAGTTCTTC.

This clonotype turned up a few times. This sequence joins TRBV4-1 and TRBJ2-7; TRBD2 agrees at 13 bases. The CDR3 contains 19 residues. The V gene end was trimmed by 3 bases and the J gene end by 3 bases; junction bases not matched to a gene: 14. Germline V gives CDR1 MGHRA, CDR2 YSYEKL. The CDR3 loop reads CASSQAAGTSGNRNYEQYF. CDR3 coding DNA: TGCGCCAGCAGCCAGGCCGCCGGGACTAGCGGGAATCGGAACTACGAGCAGTACTTC.

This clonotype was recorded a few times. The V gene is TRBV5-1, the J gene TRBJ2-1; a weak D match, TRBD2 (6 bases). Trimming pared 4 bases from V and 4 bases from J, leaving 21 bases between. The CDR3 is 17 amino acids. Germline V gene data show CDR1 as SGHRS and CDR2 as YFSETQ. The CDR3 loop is CASSPLGIAVKYNEQFF. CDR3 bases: TGCGCCAGCAGCCCACTCGGGATAGCGGTAAAATACAATGAGCAGTTCTTC.

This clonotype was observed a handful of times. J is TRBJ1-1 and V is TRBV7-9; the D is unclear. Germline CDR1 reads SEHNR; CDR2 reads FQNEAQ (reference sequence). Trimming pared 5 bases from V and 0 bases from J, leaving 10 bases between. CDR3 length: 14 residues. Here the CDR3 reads CASSPSRLNTEAFF. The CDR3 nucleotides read TGTGCCAGCAGCCCCTCACGGCTGAACACTGAAGCTTTCTTT.

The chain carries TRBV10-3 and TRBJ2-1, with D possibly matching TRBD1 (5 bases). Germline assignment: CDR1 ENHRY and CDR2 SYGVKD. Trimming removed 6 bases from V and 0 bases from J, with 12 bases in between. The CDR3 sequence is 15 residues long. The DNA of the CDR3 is TGTGCCATCAGAGACAGCCTGGACTCCTACAATGAGCAGTTCTTC. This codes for CAIRDSLDSYNEQFF.

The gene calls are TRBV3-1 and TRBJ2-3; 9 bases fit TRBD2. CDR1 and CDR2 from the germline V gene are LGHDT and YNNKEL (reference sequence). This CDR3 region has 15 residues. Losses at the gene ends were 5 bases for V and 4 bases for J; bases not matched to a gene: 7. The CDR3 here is CASSTLAGPSDTQYF. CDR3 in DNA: TGTGCCAGCAGCACCCTAGCGGGGCCTTCAGATACGCAGTATTTT.

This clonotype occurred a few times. CDR3 in amino acids: CASSLEGHPSTGELFF. CDR3 nucleotide sequence: TGTGCCAGCAGCTTAGAGGGCCACCCTTCCACCGGGGAGCTGTTTTTT. The rearrangement links TRBV11-1 to TRBJ2-2, with D unclear. V lost 1 base and J 4 bases, leaving 13 bases between the germline ends. Germline V lookup: CDR1 SGHAT, CDR2 FQDESV (reference sequence). This CDR3 is 16 amino acids long.

This CDR3 reads CASSEGLAGSYEQYF. CDR3 sequence (DNA): TGTGCCAGCAGCGAAGGACTAGCGGGGTCCTACGAGCAGTACTTC. This chain joins TRBV3-1 and TRBJ2-7; 12 nucleotides align to TRBD2. CDR1 and CDR2 (germline): LGHDT, YNNKEL (reference sequence). Trimming removed 5 bases from V and 1 base from J; junction bases left unmatched: 3. The CDR3 is 15 residues long.

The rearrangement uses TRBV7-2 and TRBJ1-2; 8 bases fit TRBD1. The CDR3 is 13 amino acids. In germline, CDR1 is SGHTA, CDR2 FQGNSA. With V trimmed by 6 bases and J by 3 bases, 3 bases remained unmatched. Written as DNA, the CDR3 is TGTGCCAGCAGGCTGACAGGGGACTATGGCTACACCTTC. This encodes CASRLTGDYGYTF.